The 20 T cell receptor beta chains listed next were all sequenced from one sample in a study of blood T cell repertoires in COVID-19. The repertoire was sequenced with immunoSEQ multiplex PCR; TCRdb's copy has only in-frame clones and lacks some. This sample has about 300,000 clones, with around 90% found just once. The sequenced sample consisted of peripheral blood. These receptors originate from a woman in her forties or fifties with COVID-19, enrolled during active disease.

The gene calls are TRBV11-1 and TRBJ2-1; 8 positions agree with TRBD2. The germline CDR1 and CDR2 sequences are SGHAT and FQDESV (reference sequence). The V segment lost 4 bases and the J segment 5 bases; nucleotides outside the gene matches: 7. The CDR3 runs 15 residues. The CDR3 sequence: CASSYPGTRNNEQFF. The DNA for the CDR3 is TGTGCCAGCAGCTATCCCGGGACTAGGAACAATGAGCAGTTCTTC.

This chain joins TRBV24-1 and TRBJ2-1, with D possibly being TRBD2 (5 bases). Trimming pared 4 bases from V and 0 bases from J, leaving 21 bases between. Looked up from germline, CDR1 is KGHDR and CDR2 is SFDVKD. The CDR3 runs to 19 residues. The CDR3 nucleotides are TGTGCCACCAGTGACCGCACCGGCGGAGGAATCAGCTCCTACAATGAGCAGTTCTTC. Translating gives CATSDRTGGGISSYNEQFF.

This chain joins TRBV19 and TRBJ2-1; no clear D gene. This CDR3 is built from 13 residues. Per the germline V gene, CDR1 is LNHDA and CDR2 is SQIVND (reference sequence). The V end was cut by 3 bases, the J end by 6 bases, with 9 bases between. The CDR3 DNA reads as TGTGCCAGTAGTATTAGTAATGTCAATGAGCAGTTCTTC. It encodes CASSISNVNEQFF.

The gene calls are TRBV9 and TRBJ2-2; 11 positions agree with TRBD2. This CDR3 is built from 17 residues. The germline CDR1 and CDR2 sequences are SGDLS and YYNGEE. With V trimmed by 4 bases and J by 7 bases, 12 bases remained unmatched. The CDR3 spells CASSLLSGRAIDGELFF. For the CDR3, the DNA is TGTGCCAGCAGCCTCCTTAGCGGGAGGGCTATTGACGGGGAGCTGTTTTTT. The full variable domain, its missing parts supplied by reference TRBV9 and TRBJ2-2, is DSGVTQTPKHLITATGQRVTLRCSPRSGDLSVYWYQQSLDQGLQFLIQYYNGEERAKGNILERFSAQQFPDLHSELNLSSLELGDSALYFCASSLLSGRAIDGELFFGEGSRLTVL.

The chain has TRBV5-1 and TRBJ2-1, with a weak D call TRBD2 (6 bases). The CDR3 totals 14 residues. Trimming shortened V by 0 bases and J by 7 bases, and 11 bases separated the two germline ends. Germline V gives CDR1 SGHRS, CDR2 YFSETQ. The CDR3 is CASSLVLARNEQFF. The CDR3 bases are TGCGCCAGCAGCTTGGTACTAGCTCGGAATGAGCAGTTCTTC. Variable domain in full (rest from reference TRBV5-1 and TRBJ2-1): KAGVTQTPRYLIKTRGQQVTLSCSPISGHRSVSWYQQTPGQGLQFLFEYFSETQRNKGNFPGRFSGRQFSNSRSEMNVSTLELGDSALYLCASSLVLARNEQFFGPGTRLTVL.

This clone has just one count. The J gene is TRBJ1-1, the V gene TRBV28; possible D gene TRBD1, 5 bases. The ends were cut back, 3 bases at V and 3 bases at J, with 11 bases in the middle. From germline, CDR1 is MDHEN and CDR2 SYDVKM. The CDR3 spans 14 residues. The CDR3, as DNA: TGTGCCAGCAGTTTTCAGGGAAGAGACACTGAAGCTTTCTTT. Its translation is CASSFQGRDTEAFF.

The chain joins TRBV5-6 to TRBJ2-1; D is possibly TRBD1 (5 bases). The V gene's germline CDR1 is SGHDT and CDR2 YYEEEE. This CDR3 has 14 amino acids. The V gene lost 3 bases and the J gene lost 5 bases, with 12 bases spanning the gap. CDR3 amino acids: CASSSTRQNNEQFF. The CDR3 DNA sequence: TGTGCCAGCAGCTCAACCCGACAGAACAATGAGCAGTTCTTC.

The V call is TRBV7-9, the J call TRBJ1-3, with 7 bases lining up with TRBD1. From germline, CDR1 is SEHNR and CDR2 FQNEAQ (reference sequence). The ends lost 5 bases at V and 0 bases at J; junction bases unmatched: 13. CDR3 length: 18 amino acids. CDR3 nucleotide sequence: TGTGCCAGCAGCCTGATGGGACAGCCAGATCGCTCTGGAAACACCATATATTTT. Protein sequence: CASSLMGQPDRSGNTIYF.

The chain joins TRBV7-2 to TRBJ2-5; a possible D gene is TRBD2 (5 bases). V was pared by 1 base and J by 1 base, with 13 bases between. CDR1 SGHTA and CDR2 FQGNSA come from the germline V gene. The CDR3 contains 16 residues. This CDR3 reads CASSLGGLVAQETQYF. CDR3 DNA: TGTGCCAGCAGCTTAGGAGGGCTAGTCGCCCAAGAGACCCAGTACTTC. Looking up the rest from reference TRBV7-2 and TRBJ2-5 gives the full variable domain: GAGVSQSPSNKVTEKGKDVELRCDPISGHTALYWYRQSLGQGLEFLIYFQGNSAPDKSGLPSDRFSAERTGGSVSTLTIQRTQQEDSAVYLCASSLGGLVAQETQYFGPGTRLLVL.

This sequence joins TRBV4-1 and TRBJ2-2; 7 positions agree with TRBD2. V gave up 0 bases and J gave up 3 bases; unmatched junction bases: 7. Germline V gene data show CDR1 as MGHRA and CDR2 as YSYEKL. This CDR3 has 17 amino acids. CDR3 in DNA: TGCGCCAGCAGCCAAGATTTCCCAGCGGGGTACACCGGGGAGCTGTTTTTT. This sequence encodes CASSQDFPAGYTGELFF.

The rearrangement links TRBV7-9 to TRBJ1-4; 10 positions match TRBD1. This CDR3 contains 15 residues. V dropped 1 base and J dropped 12; count of bases not matched to a gene: 8. Germline CDR1 SEHNR, CDR2 FQNEAQ (reference sequence). CDR3 nucleotides: TGTGCCAGCAGCTTAGGACAGGGGGCTAATGTTGAACTGTTTTTT. It encodes CASSLGQGANVELFF.

The chain carries TRBV11-2 and TRBJ1-5; D possibly corresponds to TRBD1 (6 bases). Between the trimmed V and J ends, which lost 3 bases and 5 bases, there was a span of 14 bases. The length of the CDR3 is 15 residues. The germline V gene encodes CDR1 SGHAT and CDR2 FQNNGV. Written as DNA, the CDR3 is TGTGCCAGCAGCTTGTTCAGGGGAGGGGATCAGCCCCAGCATTTT. Translating gives CASSLFRGGDQPQHF.

The chain combines TRBV4-3 with TRBJ2-1; tentatively, D is TRBD2 (5 bases). The CDR3 runs 13 residues. Germline lookup yields CDR1 LGHNA and CDR2 YSLEER. The V gene lost 0 bases and the J gene lost 7 bases, with 7 bases spanning the gap. The CDR3 DNA reads TGCGCCAGCAGCCAAGACCCGGGGAATGAGCAGTTCTTC. Amino acid sequence: CASSQDPGNEQFF.

As concerns this clone: The same CDR3 also results from other DNA sequences found in this sample. This sequence joins TRBV18 and TRBJ1-5; possibly TRBD1 for D (5 bases). Germline V gene lookup returns CDR1 KGHSH and CDR2 LQKENI. Trimming took 0 bases from V and 6 from J, leaving 9 bases between them. This CDR3 has 14 amino acids. CDR3 coding DNA: TGTGCCAGCTCACCACCAGGGCAGGGTCAGCCCCAGCATTTT. Its translation is CASSPPGQGQPQHF.

This chain connects TRBV6-1 to TRBJ1-2, with D unclear. CDR1 is MNHNS, CDR2 SASEGT, per germline. Trimming removed 0 bases from V and 0 bases from J, with 11 bases in between. The CDR3 length is 16 residues. The CDR3 nucleotides are TGTGCCAGCAGTGAAGCGCTGGGCGGGACTAACTATGGCTACACCTTC. Its protein is CASSEALGGTNYGYTF.

V and J are TRBV28 and TRBJ2-7, with 7 nucleotides matching TRBD2. V lost 3 bases and J lost 0; bases outside the gene matches: 11. CDR1 and CDR2 (germline): MDHEN, SYDVKM. The CDR3 is 17 amino acids. The CDR3 bases are TGTGCCAGCAGTTTGGATTCTCGGGGGGTGAGCTCCTACGAGCAGTACTTC. As protein: CASSLDSRGVSSYEQYF.

V gene TRBV4-2 combines with J gene TRBJ2-2, with 8 bases identical to TRBD2. V was pared by 7 bases and J by 4 bases, with 8 bases of the junction left unmatched. Germline CDR1 and CDR2: LGHNA and YNFKEQ. There are 15 residues in the CDR3. The CDR3 protein is CASNTGAGGTGELFF. DNA of the CDR3: TGTGCCAGCAACACGGGGGCGGGGGGCACCGGGGAGCTGTTTTTT.

The chain couples TRBV2 to TRBJ2-3; 10 bases fit TRBD2. V shed 4 bases, J shed 3 bases, and the junction held 7 bases outside the gene matches. The CDR3 consists of 16 residues. Germline V CDR1 and CDR2: SNHLY, FYNNEI. CDR3 sequence reads: CASSGEAGGRTDTQYF. In nucleotides, the CDR3 is TGTGCCAGCAGTGGTGAAGCGGGAGGGCGTACAGATACGCAGTATTTT.

The chain employs TRBV7-9 and TRBJ1-2; D might be TRBD1 (6 bases). Trimming stripped 4 bases from V and 8 bases from J, with 8 bases between. The CDR3 contains 11 residues. Looked up from germline, CDR1 is SEHNR and CDR2 is FQNEAQ (reference sequence). The CDR3 DNA follows: TGTGCCAGCAGCTACAGGGAGGGCTACACCTTC. Its translation is CASSYREGYTF.

V usage is TRBV5-6 and J usage is TRBJ1-2; 9 bases map to TRBD1. Germline V lookup: CDR1 SGHDT, CDR2 YYEEEE. The CDR3 consists of 13 residues. V shed 6 bases, J shed 9 bases, and the junction held 9 bases outside the gene matches. The CDR3 sequence is CASTTDRGFRYTF. DNA for the CDR3: TGTGCCAGCACTACGGACAGGGGATTCCGCTACACCTTC.